This paragraph reports one TCR beta chain. This clonotype was seen repeatedly, ten times or more. This clone's antigen is unknown. Base qualities were left out, and no much larger clone turns up one base away. V sheds 5 bases and J sheds 5 bases, leaving 13 bases between their ends. The germline V gene supplies CDR1 MGHRA and CDR2 YSYEKL. Taken from cysteine to phenylalanine, the CDR3 has 14 residues. The CDR3 DNA has 42 bases and is translated from base 1. Read against the paper, the sample's time point label means: longitudinal time-point 3. Unsorted PBMC libraries were generated from 2 million PBMCs stored in RNAlater at -80 °C until RNA extraction. The multiple sclerosis patients were enrolled in a US clinical protocol that used magnetic resonance imaging to evaluate disease progression. Peripheral blood was subjected to Ficoll-Hypaque density gradient centrifugation to isolate PBMCs, which were then cryopreserved in liquid nitrogen.

This sample was included in a study of neurological immune-mediated disorders (dated by TCRdb to about 2019). Some background on the complete study: Among the approximately 35 multiple sclerosis patients, relapsing-remitting MS accounted for about 31 and secondary progressive MS accounted for 3. Longitudinal HAM/TSP and healthy donors had 3 time-points each (about 3-45 month intervals). Peripheral blood TCR-beta repertoires from HTLV-I-associated myelopathy (HAM/TSP) patients, multiple sclerosis patients and healthy controls were compared by UMI-based sequencing. The cohort comprised 68 subjects: around 15 HAM/TSP patients, 34 multiple sclerosis patients and around 20 healthy controls. The roughly 99 TCR-beta libraries covered PBMC samples along with longitudinal samples, technical triplicates, and paired sorted CD4+ and CD8+ T-cell subsets.

cDNA synthesis used template-switch 5'RACE with a primer carrying a 10-nucleotide random unique molecular identifier tagging each TCR transcript. Every sequencing run covered 15-18 subjects and yielded more than 170 million TCR-beta sequences. The RNeasy kit was used to extract total RNA. Using the KAPA Real-time Library Amplification kit, TCR-beta VDJ regions were amplified with primers for the TCR constant region and the 5'RACE anchor. Sample indexes and Illumina adaptors were added in a first PCR, and a second PCR then increased library yield. After purification with Ampure beads, the TCR product of roughly 650 bp was size-selected on a 2% E-gel SizeSelection system. Before pooling, library quality was checked on a Bioanalyzer, concentration was measured with Qubit, and libraries were quantified with the Kapa Library Quantification kit. An Illumina HiSeq 2500 was used to sequence the libraries paired-end at 2 x 150 bp. To increase sequence diversity, about 25-31% phiX was spiked into each library pool. On the authors' methods: Quality-filtered reads were processed with the UMI-based MiGEC pipeline, which removed over 80% of raw TCR sequences during error correction. IMGT germline references were used for aligning VDJ genes, and each clonotype was defined as a unique CDR3 amino acid sequence together with its V-J genes. Clonal expansion, Shannon diversity, and CDR3 relatedness (CalcPairwiseDistances, ClusterSamples) were evaluated with VDJtools, and phylogenetic trees were built with CLCbio workbench. Expanded clones were defined as having at least 8 unique UMIs, based on coefficient-of-variation modelling across technical triplicates. TCRdb reran the public reads through fastp at Q25 and MiXCR, keeping productive beta chains. Records with the same CDR3 protein are collapsed into one entry carrying the most frequent genes and DNA. What appears here as the V and J calls and clone size reflects TCRdb's work, not the paper's. The sample data list approximately 84,000 distinct CDR3 sequences, and roughly 4.5% of these were observed just once. 5.7% of the sample rests with the top ten.

General study outcomes and caveats: No identical CDR3 amino acid sequences were shared among expanded clones across subjects, suggesting private TCR-beta repertoires in all groups. In a phylogenetic analysis, the repertoires of 18 out of 34 MS patients fell into a single cluster of related CDR3 sequences, pointing to a possible signature at the repertoire level. TCR clonal expansion was greatest in HAM/TSP patients and smallest in MS patients, who ranked below even healthy controls. The MS cluster was not associated with any clinical or MRI features, and the authors stated that larger cohorts are needed.

The sequenced sample consisted of PBMCs. The rearranged chain carries TRBV4-1 and TRBJ1-5; 6 matching bases give a weak D call of TRBD1. This clonotype was obtained from a woman between 55 and 75 years old with multiple sclerosis. The DNA sequence is TGCGCCAGCAGCTCCCGGGCAGGGGATCAGCCCCAGCATTTT. Its product reads: CASSSRAGDQPQHF.